These T cell receptor beta chains were read from a single sample in a study of cytomegalovirus exposure and HLA in healthy donors. Only in-frame clones appear in the TCRdb table, and some are missing; sequencing was by immunoSEQ multiplex PCR. This sample has under 200,000 clones; around 77% occur once, and the top ten carry around 1.9%. What was sequenced was PBMCs. The receptors come from a young man in good health and CMV-seronegative. Each CDR3 is given with its conserved first and last residue. D genes are given only for firm matches. Rows may omit the clone size; those that give it use once, few, many or a size class.

J gene | clone size | V gene | D gene | CDR3 DNA | CDR3 protein
TRBJ1-5 | . | TRBV7-2 | . | TGTGCCAGCAGCTTTTCGGGGAGAGGCAATCAGCCCCAGCATTTT | CASSFSGRGNQPQHF
TRBJ2-5 | . | TRBV6-5 | . | TGTGCCAGCAGTTACGGAGGGATGGGAGAGACCCAGTACTTC | CASSYGGMGETQYF
TRBJ1-2 | . | TRBV5-3 | . | TGTGCCAGAAGCTTGGAAGGGGCCCCTGGAAGTCACTATGGCTACACCTTC | CARSLEGAPGSHYGYTF
TRBJ2-3 | few | TRBV6-5 | TRBD2 | TGTGCCAGCAGTTACTTACTAGCGGGCAGCACAGATACGCAGTATTTT | CASSYLLAGSTDTQYF
TRBJ2-1 | . | TRBV7-9 | . | TGTGCCAGCAGTTCCAGGGCCTCCTACAATGAGCAGTTCTTC | CASSSRASYNEQFF
TRBJ1-1 | . | TRBV5-5 | . | TGTGCCAGCAGCTTGGACGGGTTCACTGAAGCTTTCTTT | CASSLDGFTEAFF
TRBJ1-5 | . | TRBV10-2 | . | TGCGCCAGCAGTGAGGGCCCTAGGAGCAATCAGCCCCAGCATTTT | CASSEGPRSNQPQHF
TRBJ1-2 | . | TRBV28 | TRBD1 | TGTGCCGAGGGGGCAGAATATGGCTACACCTTC | CAEGAEYGYTF
TRBJ1-5 | few | TRBV4-1 | . | TGCGCCAGCAGCCAATTAGCGGGGGGCGCACATCAGCCCCAGCATTTT | CASSQLAGGAHQPQHF
TRBJ2-2 | . | TRBV29-1 | . | TGCAGCGTTTCCTCCGGGGAGCTGTTTTTT | CSVSSGELFF
TRBJ1-5 | . | TRBV7-2 | . | TGTGCCAGCAGCTTAGCCCCAGGGGGCAATCAGCCCCAGCATTTT | CASSLAPGGNQPQHF
TRBJ2-2 | . | TRBV10-2 | . | TGCGCCAGCAGCCTGACTGCCGCGAACACCGGGGAGCTGTTTTTT | CASSLTAANTGELFF
TRBJ2-4 | . | TRBV11-1 | TRBD2 | TGTGCCAGCAGTTTAATTCCTAGCGGAAACTTAGCCAAAAACATTCAGTACTTC | CASSLIPSGNLAKNIQYF
TRBJ2-7 | few | TRBV2 | . | TGTGCCAGCAGTGAAGCGAAAGCGGGCCTCTACGAGCAGTACTTC | CASSEAKAGLYEQYF
TRBJ2-3 | . | TRBV7-9 | TRBD2 | TGTGCCAGCAGCTCCGGGACTAGCGGGAGCTCAGATACGCAGTATTTT | CASSSGTSGSSDTQYF
TRBJ2-1 | few | TRBV5-5 | TRBD2 | TGTGCCAGCAGCTTAGCGGGAGGGGCTTATGAGCAGTTCTTC | CASSLAGGAYEQFF
TRBJ1-1 | . | TRBV28 | TRBD1 | TGTGCCAGCAGTATGGACAGGGGGCGAGGGGCTTTCTTT | CASSMDRGRGAFF
TRBJ2-5 | . | TRBV9 | TRBD2 | TGTGCCAGCAGCGTCGGGGGGTCCCAAGAGACCCAGTACTTC | CASSVGGSQETQYF
TRBJ2-7 | . | TRBV25-1 | . | TGTGCCAGCAGTGAATCCCAGGGCACTTCCTACGAGCAGTACTTC | CASSESQGTSYEQYF
TRBJ1-1 | . | TRBV5-6 | . | TGTGCCAGCAGCTTAGTAGGGGTCATGAACACTGAAGCTTTCTTT | CASSLVGVMNTEAFF
TRBJ1-6 | . | TRBV10-2 | . | TGCGCCAGCAGTGAGACGGAGAATTCACCCCTCCACTTT | CASSETENSPLHF
TRBJ1-2 | . | TRBV28 | TRBD1 | TGTGCCAGCAGTCCCGGGACAGGGGGCAACTATGGCTACACCTTC | CASSPGTGGNYGYTF
TRBJ1-4 | few | TRBV19 | . | TGTGCCAGTAGTATCGGACAGTTTAATGAAAAACTGTTTTTT | CASSIGQFNEKLFF
TRBJ2-1 | once | TRBV11-2 | TRBD2 | TGTGCCAGCAGCTTTAGGGCGGGAGGGTACAATGAGCAGTTCTTC | CASSFRAGGYNEQFF
TRBJ2-7 | . | TRBV5-1 | TRBD2 | TGCGCCAGCAGCTCCCGGACTAGCGACTACGAGCAGTACTTC | CASSSRTSDYEQYF
TRBJ2-1 | . | TRBV2 | . | TGTGCCAGCAGTAGGGGTAATGAGCAGTTCTTC | CASSRGNEQFF